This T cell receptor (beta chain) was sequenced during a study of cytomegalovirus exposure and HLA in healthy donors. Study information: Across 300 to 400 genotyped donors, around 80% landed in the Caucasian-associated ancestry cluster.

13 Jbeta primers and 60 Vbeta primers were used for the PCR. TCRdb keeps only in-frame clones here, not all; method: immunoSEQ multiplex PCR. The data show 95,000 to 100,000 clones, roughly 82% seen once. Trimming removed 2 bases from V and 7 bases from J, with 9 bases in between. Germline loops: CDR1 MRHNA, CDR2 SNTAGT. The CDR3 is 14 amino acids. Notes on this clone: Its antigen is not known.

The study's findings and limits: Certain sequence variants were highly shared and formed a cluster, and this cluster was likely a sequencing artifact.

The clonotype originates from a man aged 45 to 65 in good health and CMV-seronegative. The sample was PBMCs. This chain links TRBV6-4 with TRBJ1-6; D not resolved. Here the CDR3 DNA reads TGTGCCAGCAGTGACCGGTCGACAAATTCACCCCTCCACTTT. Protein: CASSDRSTNSPLHF.